A single sample gave rise to the 5 T cell receptor beta chains below, sequenced in a study of blood T cell repertoires in COVID-19. Using immunoSEQ multiplex PCR, the repertoire was profiled, and TCRdb retains in-frame clones only, with some absent. The repertoire consists of about 200,000 clones, with 70% to 80% occurring once and the leading ten covering roughly 14%. Sequencing used peripheral blood. The receptors were gathered from a man aged 45 to 65 who had recovered from COVID-19.

V and J are TRBV28 and TRBJ1-6, with D tentatively TRBD1 (6 bases). The CDR3 extends over 14 amino acids. Germline CDR1 reads MDHEN; CDR2 reads SYDVKM. The V gene lost 6 bases and the J gene lost 9 bases, with 15 bases spanning the gap. The CDR3, as DNA: TGTGCCAGCAGGCCCGACAGGACGATTTCACCCCTCCACTTT. It yields the protein CASRPDRTISPLHF.

This clone was recorded a few times. The chain uses TRBV30 and TRBJ2-3; a weak D match, TRBD1 (5 bases). Deletions cut 0 bases from V and 5 bases from J, with 15 bases between. Germline CDR1 is GTSNPN and CDR2 is SVGIG (reference sequence). The CDR3 is 15 residues long. The CDR3 bases are TGTGCCTGGAGTGTTTCCGGGCAGGGTGAAGATACGCAGTATTTT. Translated, it gives CAWSVSGQGEDTQYF. The full variable domain, rest sourced from reference TRBV30 and TRBJ2-3, is SQTIHQWPATLVQPVGSPLSLECTVEGTSNPNLYWYRQAAGRGLQLLFYSVGIGQISSEVPQNLSASRPQDRQFILSSKKLLLSDSGFYLCAWSVSGQGEDTQYFGPGTRLTVL.

The rearrangement uses TRBV19 and TRBJ2-3, with 7 positions matching TRBD1. The trim removed 6 bases at V and 2 bases at J, leaving 8 bases unmatched. The germline gives CDR1 LNHDA, CDR2 SQIVND (reference sequence). The length of the CDR3 is 15 residues. The CDR3 sequence: CASRRQGHSTDTQYF. CDR3 nucleotide sequence: TGTGCCAGTAGGAGACAGGGCCATTCCACAGATACGCAGTATTTT.

The CDR3 DNA is TGTGCCAGCTCACTTTCAGGGGGGAACTCTGGGGCCAACGTCCTGACTTTC. Its protein product is CASSLSGGNSGANVLTF. This chain links TRBV18 with TRBJ2-6; maybe TRBD1 (7 bases). The CDR3 covers 17 residues. Germline loops: CDR1 KGHSH, CDR2 LQKENI. Trimming removed 4 bases at V and 0 bases at J, with 13 bases between.

CDR3 in DNA: TGTGCCAGCAGCAAATCCCGGGACTCATTCCCCCCAAACTATGGCTACACCTTC. This codes for CASSKSRDSFPPNYGYTF. V gene TRBV5-5 combines with J gene TRBJ1-2, with TRBD1 as a possible D gene (5 bases). V dropped 4 bases and J dropped 2 bases, with 24 bases sitting between them. Germline CDR1 SGHKS, CDR2 YYEKEE (reference sequence). The CDR3 covers 18 residues. Based on the CDR3 plus reference TRBV5-5 and TRBJ1-2, the full variable domain is DAGVTQSPTHLIKTRGQQVTLRCSPISGHKSVSWYQQVLGQGPQFIFQYYEKEERGRGNFPDRFSARQFPNYSSELNVNALLLGDSALYLCASSKSRDSFPPNYGYTFGSGTRLTVV.